The subject of this entry is one TCR beta chain. The ends lost 7 bases at V and 5 bases at J; junction bases unmatched: 5. Germline V gives CDR1 SQVTM, CDR2 ANQGSEA. There are 13 residues in the CDR3. Library preparation (for TCRbeta) was performed with unique molecular identifiers. MiXCR, applied by TCRdb to the PCR reads, yields one record per CDR3 protein. The top ten hold 2% to 2.5% of the sample, which has some 340,000 distinct CDR3 sequences, under 13% seen once. This entry comes from a study of T-cell reconstitution after alpha-beta-depleted transplantation in children. The chain recombines TRBV29-1 with TRBJ1-4; 9 nucleotides align to TRBD1. The source of this sequence is a human donor who donated a stem cell graft to a child with acute lymphoblastic leukemia. Sequences were derived from PBMCs from the stem cell graft donor, sampled from the stem cell graft. The CDR3 sequence is CSAEGQGNEKLFF. The DNA for the CDR3 is TGCAGCGCCGAGGGACAGGGCAATGAAAAACTGTTTTTT.